This TCR beta chain was identified during a study of cytomegalovirus exposure and HLA in healthy donors. Broader study findings: Later analysis associated a missense DCLRE1C variant with TCR beta V- and J-gene trimming.

This PCR relied on a set of 60 Vbeta primers and 13 Jbeta primers. Generated by immunoSEQ multiplex PCR, the TCRdb table keeps only in-frame clones and is missing some. This sample yields some 180,000 clones, of which roughly 74% are seen a single time; approximately 14% belongs to the top ten. The CDR3 is made up of 15 amino acids. Germline V CDR1 and CDR2: MGHRA, YSYEKL. V lost 2 bases and J lost 3; bases outside the gene matches: 3. This clone occurred once. Its antigen is undetermined. The genes are TRBV4-1 and TRBJ2-1, with TRBD2 identical over 8 bases. Sequenced material: PBMCs. The TCR sequence derives from a woman aged 25-40 years in good health and CMV-seropositive. As DNA, the CDR3 is TGCGCCAGCAGCCAAAGTAGCGGGGTCTACAATGAGCAGTTCTTC. Its translation is CASSQSSGVYNEQFF.